This TCR beta chain emerged from a study of Graves' ophthalmopathy and Graves' hyperthyroidism listed by TCRdb under 2018. Some background on the complete study: Peripheral blood was collected before any treatment was given, at the time of initial diagnosis. To explore V-J signatures that distinguish ophthalmopathy from hyperthyroidism, a discovery set of about a hundred patients was enrolled, made up of approximately 45 with ophthalmopathy and 55 to 65 with stable hyperthyroidism. Following sample collection, hyperthyroidism patients were given methimazole at a starting dose of 30 mg daily, and ophthalmopathy patients were given high-dose intravenous methylprednisolone. The 100 or so discovery patients were divided at random into training and test sets in a 7:3 ratio. The study used TCR beta repertoire signatures to distinguish Graves' ophthalmopathy from Graves' hyperthyroidism and to predict progression to ophthalmopathy. For independent validation, a separate cohort was made up of 18 hyperthyroidism patients plus 17 patients who later progressed from hyperthyroidism to ophthalmopathy. T-cell repertoires of thyroid tissue and blood were compared in about six hyperthyroidism patients. In total, 135 blood samples were TCR-sequenced: 40 to 45 ophthalmopathy, 75 hyperthyroidism and about 17 hyperthyroidism-to-ophthalmopathy patients. Summary of the overall study and its limitations: Most expanded thyroid clonotypes with frequency above 0.001 were also detected in blood, suggesting blood repertoires may reflect the thyroid immune response. In validation, the model predicted ophthalmopathy progression with 55% to 71% sensitivity and about 77% specificity; eleven to twelve predicted patients were CT-confirmed with GO in a median of approximately 6.2 months. In cross-validation, the 13-signature model distinguished ophthalmopathy from stable hyperthyroidism with more than 85% sensitivity and 81% to 82% specificity, while in the test set the corresponding values were about 79% and 69%. Sample size was not predetermined statistically, and investigators were not blinded to group allocation.

This clonotype was counted at least ten times. The specificity of this receptor is unknown. No base quality information exists; no much larger clone differs at one position. A patient counted as having stable hyperthyroidism if there was no progression to ophthalmopathy within 18 months of follow-up. The hyperthyroidism patients were 18 to 65 years old and newly diagnosed, with a disease duration of less than 2 months. Patients were excluded if they had other autoimmune diseases, uncontrolled infections, pregnancy or lactation. Diagnosis relied on clinical symptoms, serum thyroxine, TRAb, thyroid ultrasound and orbital computed tomography. Ficoll-Paque density gradient centrifugation was used to isolate PBMCs from approximately 10 ml of fresh peripheral blood. Total RNA was extracted using Trizol reagent, and RNA quality was checked on an Agilent 2100 Bioanalyzer. For repertoire sequencing, TCR beta CDR3 regions were amplified from RNA transcripts. The first round was an RT-PCR using HTBI primers with the Qiagen OneStep RT-PCR kit, and this first round was followed by a second-round multiplex PCR, then size selection and purification. Libraries were sequenced paired-end with 100 bp reads on an Illumina HiSeq2000. The authors' analysis ran thus. Reads were processed with SOAPnuke, discarding reads with adapters, uncalled bases, mean Phred below 15, or no exact constant-primer or identifier match. COPE v1.2.5 was used to merge the high-quality paired reads. Unique nucleotide sequences were defined as clonotypes and aligned to IMGT TRB V, D and J references using MiTCR v1.1. The analysis was limited to V-J combinations with a frequency above 0.0001, which together covered about 99% of the repertoires. A TCR clonal expansion and chaos score per V-J combination was defined as the ratio of F50 clonal expansion to chaos observed in the TCRdist matrix. Features were reduced by Welch's t-statistics and random forest to some 13 V-J combinations, which fed a naive Bayes classifier. Thyroid-blood repertoire similarity was quantified with the Morisita-Horn index. TCRdb handled the public reads itself, with Q25 trimming in fastp and clone calling in MiXCR, and kept productive beta chains. One record per CDR3 amino acid sequence lists the most common genes and DNA. The V and J calls reflect TCRdb's pipeline rather than the authors' work. The sample table records over 500,000 distinct CDR3 sequences; over 20% of these occur just once. The top ten constitute 7.1% of the sample.

The sequencing input was peripheral blood. This receptor was obtained from a young woman with stable Graves' hyperthyroidism. Some clones in this sample may be carry-over from other donors' samples. Donor details come from another sample of the same person, matched by shared clones.

CDR3 loop: CASSPLEHSEQYF. The DNA sequence is TGTGCCAGCTCACCCTTAGAGCACAGCGAGCAGTACTTC. This chain joins TRBV18 to TRBJ2-7, with no confident D gene call. V gives up 3 bases and J gives up 6 bases, and the segment between their germline ends measures 12 bases. The CDR3 starts with the cysteine, ends with the phenylalanine, and has 13 residues. Solely the CDR3 DNA is kept, with 39 bases framed from the first base. The germline V gene gives CDR1 as KGHSH and CDR2 as LQKENI.